This T cell receptor (beta chain) was identified during a study of blood T cell repertoires in COVID-19. Overall study context: Acute and convalescent COVID-19 specimens originated in the United States, Italy and Spain.

Participant ages covered about 18 to 100 years across some 25 US areas. The sample holds a few counts of this clone. Profiling relied on immunoSEQ multiplex PCR, and the TCRdb table lists in-frame clones only, not all of them. The top ten hold roughly 1.3% of the sample, which has roughly 220,000 clones, about 79% seen once. There are 15 residues in the CDR3. The ends were cut back, 4 bases at V and 0 bases at J, with 12 bases in the middle. Germline lookup yields CDR1 LGHDT and CDR2 YNNKEL (reference sequence). This chain connects TRBV3-1 (or the pseudogene TRBV3-2) to TRBJ1-1; D is unclear. The material sequenced was PBMCs or T cells enriched from blood (not recorded which). The receptor was derived from a middle-aged woman with acute COVID-19. The CDR3 region has the DNA TGTGCCAGCAGCCCCCTTCAGGACTTGAACACTGAAGCTTTCTTT. Protein: CASSPLQDLNTEAFF.